One sample yielded the 9 T cell receptor beta chains listed below, sequenced in a study of T cells in Graves' hyperthyroidism and ophthalmopathy. What was amplified from RNA transcripts were TCR beta CDR3 regions. The TCR CDR3 was amplified in a first-round RT-PCR using the HTBI primer set. TCRdb analysed the multiplex PCR reads with MiXCR anew, one entry per CDR3 protein. In the table there are around 100,000 distinct CDR3 sequences, 45% to 50% of which are singletons. Sequenced material: blood. The receptors derive from a middle-aged man with Graves' hyperthyroidism.

Ten or more counts support this clonotype. In DNA form, the CDR3 reads TGTGCCAGCAGCCCGACAGGGGCGCGGGACGAGCAGTACTTC. Encoded protein: CASSPTGARDEQYF. The chain employs TRBV7-9 and TRBJ2-7, with TRBD1 matching 8 bases. Germline assignment: CDR1 SEHNR and CDR2 FQNEAQ (reference sequence). This CDR3 has 14 residues. V shed 5 bases, J shed 5 bases, and the junction held 8 bases outside the gene matches.

With respect to this clonotype: One junction end does not reproduce the germline sequence, and a read error may be involved. CDR3 DNA sequence: TGTGCCAGCACCTTATGGGGGGCTCTCCCAGGGGATGGCACTTTCTTT. Its protein is CASTLWGALPGDGTFF. The chain recombines TRBV7-9 with TRBJ1-1, with D perhaps TRBD1 (6 bases). Per germline, CDR1 SEHNR and CDR2 FQNEAQ (reference sequence). This CDR3 is built from 16 residues.

This clonotype was recorded at least ten times. The CDR3 coding sequence is TGTGCCAGCAGCCGCGACAACTCCTACGAGCAGTACTTC. This translates into CASSRDNSYEQYF. V gene TRBV9 combines with J gene TRBJ2-7; no reliable D call. The CDR3 sequence is 13 residues long. Germline V CDR1 and CDR2: SGDLS, YYNGEE. Between the trimmed V and J ends, which lost 4 bases and 0 bases, there was a span of 8 bases.

This clonotype was counted many times. The chain couples TRBV11-2 to TRBJ2-7, with D perhaps TRBD1 (6 bases). V gave up 2 bases and J gave up 2 bases, with 16 bases separating them. Per the germline V gene, CDR1 is SGHAT and CDR2 is FQNNGV. The length of the CDR3 is 16 residues. The CDR3, as DNA: TGTGCCAGCAGCTTACTAAGGGCAGGGGCTCCCTACGAGCAGTACTTC. Amino acid sequence: CASSLLRAGAPYEQYF.

Many counts were recorded for this clonotype. The chain is built from TRBV6-5 and TRBJ2-7; D is uncertain. This CDR3 comprises 15 residues. Germline CDR1 and CDR2: MNHEY and SVGAGI. V was shortened by 7 bases and J by 1 base, with 17 bases between the two germline ends. The CDR3 bases are TGTGCCAGCATCCCGGGTCACGGTGGGTCCTACGAGCAGTACTTC. Translated: CASIPGHGGSYEQYF.

V and J are TRBV27 and TRBJ2-1; D could derive from TRBD1 or TRBD2 (6 bases each). Germline-derived CDR1 and CDR2 are MNHEY and SMNVEV (reference sequence). This CDR3 contains 11 residues. V dropped 4 bases and J dropped 13 bases, with 11 bases sitting between them. The CDR3 sequence is CASSYDGGQFF. The CDR3 region has the DNA TGTGCCAGCAGTTATGACGGGGGCCAGTTCTTC.

This clonotype was recorded many times. The chain employs TRBV5-1 and TRBJ1-4, with D unclear. Germline V CDR1 and CDR2: SGHRS, YFSETQ. The CDR3 is 16 amino acids. Trimming took off 2 bases at V and 0 bases at J, with 11 bases between the two ends. The DNA for the CDR3 is TGCGCCAGCAGCTTATCGACGGGTACAACTAATGAAAAACTGTTTTTT. This gives the protein CASSLSTGTTNEKLFF.

This clonotype was observed at least ten times. The chain has TRBV20-1 and TRBJ2-3, with TRBD2 as a possible D gene (5 bases). The germline V gene has CDR1 DFQATT and CDR2 SNEGSKA (reference sequence). V was pared by 6 bases and J by 4 bases, with 14 bases between. This CDR3 has 13 residues. In nucleotides, the CDR3 is TGCAGTGCGCGGTGGGAGAACTCAGATACGCAGTATTTT. It encodes CSARWENSDTQYF.

The sample holds many counts of this clonotype. The chain uses TRBV2 and TRBJ2-3; no clear D. Germline V lookup: CDR1 SNHLY, CDR2 FYNNEI. This CDR3 has 13 amino acids. The germline V and J ends were trimmed by 6 bases and 1 base, with 8 bases remaining between them. The CDR3 loop reads CASSGTRTDTQYF. The CDR3 DNA reads as TGTGCCAGCAGCGGCACGCGCACAGATACGCAGTATTTT.